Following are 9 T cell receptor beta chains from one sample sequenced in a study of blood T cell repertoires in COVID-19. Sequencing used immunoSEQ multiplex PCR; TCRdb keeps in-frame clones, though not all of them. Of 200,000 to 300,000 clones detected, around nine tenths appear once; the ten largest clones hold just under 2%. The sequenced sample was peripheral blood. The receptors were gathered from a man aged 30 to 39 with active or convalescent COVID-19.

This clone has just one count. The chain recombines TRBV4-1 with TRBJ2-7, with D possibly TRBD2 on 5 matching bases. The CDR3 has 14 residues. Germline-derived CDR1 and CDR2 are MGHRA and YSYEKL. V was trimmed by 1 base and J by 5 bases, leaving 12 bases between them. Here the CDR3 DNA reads TGCGCCAGCAGCCAAGTGGTCGGGGTCGACGAGCAGTACTTC. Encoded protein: CASSQVVGVDEQYF.

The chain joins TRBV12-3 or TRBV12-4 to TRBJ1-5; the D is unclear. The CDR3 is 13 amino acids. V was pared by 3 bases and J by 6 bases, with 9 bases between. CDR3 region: CASSFSGFQPQHF. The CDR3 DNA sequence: TGTGCCAGCAGTTTTAGTGGTTTTCAGCCCCAGCATTTT.

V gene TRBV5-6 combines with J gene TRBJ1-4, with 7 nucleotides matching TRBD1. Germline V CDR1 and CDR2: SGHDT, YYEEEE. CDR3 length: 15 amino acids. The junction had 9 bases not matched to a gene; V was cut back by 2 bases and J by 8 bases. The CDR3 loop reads CASSFLGGAKEKLFF. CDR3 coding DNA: TGTGCCAGCAGCTTTCTAGGGGGCGCGAAAGAAAAACTGTTTTTT.

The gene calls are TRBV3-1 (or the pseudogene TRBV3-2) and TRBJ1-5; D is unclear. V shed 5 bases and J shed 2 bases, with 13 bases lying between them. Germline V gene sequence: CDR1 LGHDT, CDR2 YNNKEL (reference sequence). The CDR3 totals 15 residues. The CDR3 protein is CASSEGFPGNQPQHF. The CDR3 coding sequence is TGTGCCAGCAGCGAAGGTTTTCCCGGCAATCAGCCCCAGCATTTT.

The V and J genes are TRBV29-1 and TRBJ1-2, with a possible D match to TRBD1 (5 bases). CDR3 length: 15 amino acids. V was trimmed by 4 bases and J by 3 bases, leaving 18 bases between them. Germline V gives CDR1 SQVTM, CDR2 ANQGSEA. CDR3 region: CSVVISLGEDYGYTF. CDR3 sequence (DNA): TGCAGCGTTGTAATTTCGCTGGGGGAGGACTATGGCTACACCTTC.

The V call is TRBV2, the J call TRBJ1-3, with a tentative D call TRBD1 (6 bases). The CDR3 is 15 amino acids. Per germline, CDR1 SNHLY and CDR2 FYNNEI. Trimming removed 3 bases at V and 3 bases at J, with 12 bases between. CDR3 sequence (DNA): TGTGCCAGCAGTGATGGGGGGGCTAATGGAAACACCATATATTTT. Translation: CASSDGGANGNTIYF.

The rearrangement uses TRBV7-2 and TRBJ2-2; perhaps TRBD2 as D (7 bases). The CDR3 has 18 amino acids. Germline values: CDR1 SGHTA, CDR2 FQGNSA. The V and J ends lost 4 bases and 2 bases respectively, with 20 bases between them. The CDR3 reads CASSSPGGGGVNTGELFF. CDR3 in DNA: TGTGCCAGCAGCTCCCCGGGGGGCGGGGGAGTCAACACCGGGGAGCTGTTTTTT. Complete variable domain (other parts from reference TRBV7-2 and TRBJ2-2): GAGVSQSPSNKVTEKGKDVELRCDPISGHTALYWYRQSLGQGLEFLIYFQGNSAPDKSGLPSDRFSAERTGGSVSTLTIQRTQQEDSAVYLCASSSPGGGGVNTGELFFGEGSRLTVL.

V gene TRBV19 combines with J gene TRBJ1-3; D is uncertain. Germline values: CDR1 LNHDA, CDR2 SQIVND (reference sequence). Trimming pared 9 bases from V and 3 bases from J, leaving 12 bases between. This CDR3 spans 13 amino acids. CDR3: CASPKRFGNTIYF. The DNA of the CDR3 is TGTGCCAGCCCCAAGCGGTTTGGAAACACCATATATTTT. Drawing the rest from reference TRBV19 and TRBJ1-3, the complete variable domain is DGGITQSPKYLFRKEGQNVTLSCEQNLNHDAMYWYRQDPGQGLRLIYYSQIVNDFQKGDIAEGYSVSREKKESFPLTVTSAQKNPTAFYLCASPKRFGNTIYFGEGSWLTVV.

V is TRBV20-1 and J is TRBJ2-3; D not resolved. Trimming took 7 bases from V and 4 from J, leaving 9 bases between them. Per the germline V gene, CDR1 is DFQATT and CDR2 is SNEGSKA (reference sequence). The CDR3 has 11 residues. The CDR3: CSGEVADTQYF. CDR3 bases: TGCAGTGGTGAGGTAGCAGATACGCAGTATTTT.